This T cell receptor beta chain was profiled in a study of T-cell reconstitution after alpha-beta-depleted transplantation in children. Unique molecular identifiers were incorporated when the TCRbeta library was constructed. One entry per CDR3 protein, called by TCRdb with MiXCR from the PCR reads. The table shows some 350,000 distinct CDR3 sequences, with 10% to 13% occurring only once. The CDR3 length is 15 residues. Looked up from germline, CDR1 is SGHRS and CDR2 is YFSETQ. Trimming took 3 bases from V and 6 from J; bases not matched to a gene: 11. This TCR came from a human donor who donated a stem cell graft to a child with acute lymphoblastic leukemia. The sequencing used PBMCs from the stem cell graft donor, collected from the stem cell graft. The chain recombines TRBV5-1 with TRBJ1-2, with 7 bases fitting TRBD1. The chain's CDR3 is CASSSNRGRGDGYTF. The CDR3 bases are TGCGCCAGCAGCTCGAACAGGGGAAGAGGTGATGGCTACACCTTC. Looking up the rest from reference TRBV5-1 and TRBJ1-2 gives the full variable domain: KAGVTQTPRYLIKTRGQQVTLSCSPISGHRSVSWYQQTPGQGLQFLFEYFSETQRNKGNFPGRFSGRQFSNSRSEMNVSTLELGDSALYLCASSSNRGRGDGYTFGSGTRLTVV.